The T cell receptor (beta chain) under discussion was sequenced for a study of control samples from healthy donors and cancer patients. V was trimmed by 3 bases and J by 6 bases, leaving 8 bases between them. This CDR3 region has 12 residues. Germline V gene data show CDR1 as MDHEN and CDR2 as SYDVKM. Some clones are missing from TCRdb's copy, which holds only in-frame ones; the method was immunoSEQ multiplex PCR. The table records about 270,000 clones, around 80% of them present only once. What was sequenced was PBMCs. The chain employs TRBV28 and TRBJ1-1, with unresolved D. This sequence originates from a woman aged 55-70 years with lung cancer. The CDR3 DNA reads TGTGCCAGCAGTTTCTACGGGTCTGAAGCTTTCTTT. Residues: CASSFYGSEAFF.